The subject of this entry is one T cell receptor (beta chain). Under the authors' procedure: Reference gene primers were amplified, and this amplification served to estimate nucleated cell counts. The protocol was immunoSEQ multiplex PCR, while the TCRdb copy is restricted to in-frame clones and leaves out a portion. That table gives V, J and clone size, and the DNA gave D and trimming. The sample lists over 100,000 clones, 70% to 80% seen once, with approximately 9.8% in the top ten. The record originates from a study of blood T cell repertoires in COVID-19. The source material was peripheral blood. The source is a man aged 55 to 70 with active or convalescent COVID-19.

The CDR3 region has the DNA TGTGCCAGCAGTTCACACCGCAATCAGCCCCAGCATTTT. Protein product: CASSSHRNQPQHF. The chain is built from TRBV6-5 and TRBJ1-5; D gene unclear. This CDR3 comprises 13 residues. Trimming took 4 bases from V and 2 from J, leaving 6 bases between them. Germline loops: CDR1 MNHEY, CDR2 SVGAGI.